The 31 T cell receptor beta chains reported below all come from one sample, sequenced in a study of PD-1 blockade in mismatch repair-deficient tumors. This sample's time point: identical roughly 10-day culture without peptide (control). Method: immunoSEQ multiplex PCR; TCRdb's copy keeps in-frame clones and lacks some. The profile covers over 11,000 clones, with more than 75% appearing a single time and approximately 10% taken by the ten largest. These TCRs' antigens remain unknown. This specimen consisted of cells cultured in vitro, obtained from a patient treated with pembrolizumab. The receptors were sampled from an adult with mismatch repair-deficient cancer.

The CDR3 is CASSFDRGRVNTEAFF. For the CDR3, the DNA is TGTGCCAGCAGCTTCGACAGGGGGCGAGTGAACACTGAAGCTTTCTTT. V usage is TRBV5-6 and J usage is TRBJ1-1; 10 bases align to TRBD1. The CDR3 extends over 16 amino acids. V dropped 2 bases and J dropped 0; count of bases not matched to a gene: 4. Germline V lookup: CDR1 SGHDT, CDR2 YYEEEE.

This chain links TRBV30 with TRBJ2-3; 9 bases fit TRBD2. The germline V gene encodes CDR1 GTSNPN and CDR2 SVGIG (reference sequence). This CDR3 comprises 15 residues. The V and J ends lost 5 bases and 3 bases, in that order; junction bases with no gene match: 9. The CDR3 DNA is TGTGCCTGGGGTGGGACTAGCTGGTCGACAGATACGCAGTATTTT. Translating gives CAWGGTSWSTDTQYF.

The V and J genes are TRBV7-2 and TRBJ2-7; TRBD2 agrees at 8 bases. The CDR3 spans 16 residues. V lost 3 bases to trimming and J lost 6 bases; unmatched junction nucleotides: 13. The germline V gene encodes CDR1 SGHTA and CDR2 FQGNSA. CDR3 protein: CASSLIGAGARVEQYF. The CDR3, as DNA: TGTGCCAGCAGCTTGATTGGAGCGGGAGCTCGGGTCGAGCAGTACTTC. Looking up the rest from reference TRBV7-2 and TRBJ2-7 gives the full variable domain: GAGVSQSPSNKVTEKGKDVELRCDPISGHTALYWYRQSLGQGLEFLIYFQGNSAPDKSGLPSDRFSAERTGGSVSTLTIQRTQQEDSAVYLCASSLIGAGARVEQYFGPGTRLTVT.

V is TRBV11-3 and J is TRBJ2-1, with a weak D call TRBD1 (6 bases). V was trimmed by 4 bases and J by 6 bases, leaving 16 bases between them. CDR3 length equals 15 residues. Germline V CDR1 and CDR2: SGHNT, YENEEA. In DNA form, the CDR3 reads TGTGCCAGCAGCTACAGGACAGAGAAGGGCAATGAGCAGTTCTTC. Translated, it gives CASSYRTEKGNEQFF.

The rearrangement joins TRBV9 to TRBJ2-1; tentatively, D is TRBD2 (5 bases). Trimming removed 4 bases from V and 3 bases from J, with 8 bases in between. Per the germline V gene, CDR1 is SGDLS and CDR2 is YYNGEE. The CDR3 is made up of 13 amino acids. For the CDR3, the DNA is TGTGCCAGCAGCCTCCGGGACTACAATGAGCAGTTCTTC. Its protein is CASSLRDYNEQFF. Full variable domain (rest looked up from reference TRBV9 and TRBJ2-1): DSGVTQTPKHLITATGQRVTLRCSPRSGDLSVYWYQQSLDQGLQFLIQYYNGEERAKGNILERFSAQQFPDLHSELNLSSLELGDSALYFCASSLRDYNEQFFGPGTRLTVL.

The genes are TRBV10-3 and TRBJ2-1; 7 bases are a match to TRBD1. Germline V lookup: CDR1 ENHRY, CDR2 SYGVKD. CDR3 length: 14 amino acids. Trimming took 6 bases from V and 8 from J; bases not matched to a gene: 10. The CDR3 DNA reads as TGTGCCATCAGCCTGACAGGGAATCGGGATGAGCAGTTCTTC. Amino acid sequence: CAISLTGNRDEQFF.

The chain employs TRBV7-3 and TRBJ2-1; the match to TRBD2 covers 8 bases. The length of the CDR3 is 15 residues. The germline gives CDR1 SGHTA, CDR2 FQGTGA. Trimming cost V 5 bases and J 5 bases; bases outside gene matches: 8. The CDR3 here is CASSPTRTSNNEQFF. CDR3 DNA: TGTGCCAGCAGCCCCACACGGACTAGCAACAATGAGCAGTTCTTC.

This chain connects TRBV9 to TRBJ1-1; 7 positions match TRBD1. This CDR3 is built from 14 residues. CDR1 is SGDLS and CDR2 is YYNGEE in the germline V gene. Trimming removed 3 bases from V and 0 bases from J; junction bases left unmatched: 2. CDR3 residues: CASSGDRLNTEAFF. CDR3 DNA sequence: TGTGCCAGCAGCGGGGACAGATTGAACACTGAAGCTTTCTTT.

V gene TRBV7-8 combines with J gene TRBJ2-7; the D is unclear. The V end was cut by 0 bases, the J end by 4 bases, with 4 bases between. The CDR3 is 12 residues long. Germline CDR1 and CDR2: SGHVS and FQNEAQ. This chain's CDR3 is CASSLALYEQYF. The CDR3, as DNA: TGTGCCAGCAGCTTAGCCTTGTACGAGCAGTACTTC. Variable domain in full (rest from reference TRBV7-8 and TRBJ2-7): GAGVSQSPRYKVAKRGQDVALRCDPISGHVSLFWYQQALGQGPEFLTYFQNEAQLDKSGLPSDRFFAERPEGSVSTLKIQRTQQEDSAVYLCASSLALYEQYFGPGTRLTVT.

This clone was detected only once. The rearrangement joins TRBV7-8 to TRBJ1-4, with 9 bases lining up with TRBD1. The junction had 5 bases not matched to a gene; V was cut back by 4 bases and J by 8 bases. In germline, CDR1 is SGHVS, CDR2 FQNEAQ. This CDR3 is 14 amino acids long. The CDR3 DNA sequence: TGTGCCAGCAGCTCGGGCGGACAGGGGGAAAAACTGTTTTTT. Translating it yields CASSSGGQGEKLFF.

Relative to its sample, this clone is medium-sized. The V gene is TRBV19, the J gene TRBJ2-7; 8 bases line up with TRBD1. V was clipped by 5 bases and J by 2 bases; unmatched bases: 5. The CDR3 extends over 14 amino acids. Germline lookup yields CDR1 LNHDA and CDR2 SQIVND (reference sequence). The CDR3 coding sequence is TGTGCCAGTAGTCCCGGACAGGGTCCCTACGAGCAGTACTTC. It encodes CASSPGQGPYEQYF.

The chain links TRBV15 to TRBJ2-2, with a weak D call TRBD1 (5 bases). Germline CDR1 is LNHNV and CDR2 is YYDKDF (reference sequence). The CDR3 covers 16 residues. Trimming left V 0 bases short and J 7 bases short, with 15 bases between. CDR3: CATSRDRAGFSGELFF. CDR3 DNA: TGTGCCACCAGCAGAGATCGGGCAGGGTTCAGCGGGGAGCTGTTTTTT.

The V and J genes are TRBV2 and TRBJ2-3; no definite D call. V lost 2 bases and J lost 1, with 7 bases in between. The CDR3 has 14 residues. The germline V gene has CDR1 SNHLY and CDR2 FYNNEI. The CDR3 DNA follows: TGTGCCAGCAGTGAAAGTTCCCGCACAGATACGCAGTATTTT. Protein product: CASSESSRTDTQYF. Full variable domain (missing parts from reference TRBV2 and TRBJ2-3): EPEVTQTPSHQVTQMGQEVILRCVPISNHLYFYWYRQILGQKVEFLVSFYNNEISEKSEIFDDQFSVERPDGSNFTLKIRSTKLEDSAMYFCASSESSRTDTQYFGPGTRLTVL.

The J gene is TRBJ2-2, the V gene TRBV7-9; a weak D match, TRBD2 (5 bases). The CDR3 length is 15 residues. The V and J ends lost 7 bases and 4 bases respectively, with 16 bases between them. CDR1 is SEHNR, CDR2 FQNEAQ, per germline (reference sequence). The chain's CDR3 is CASTKRELSTGELFF. The CDR3 DNA sequence: TGTGCCAGCACCAAGAGGGAGTTGAGCACCGGGGAGCTGTTTTTT.

The genes are TRBV11-2 and TRBJ2-7; D ambiguous. The germline V gene has CDR1 SGHAT and CDR2 FQNNGV. CDR3 length: 15 amino acids. With 5 bases removed from V and 2 bases from J, the gap between germline ends came to 16 bases. The CDR3 sequence: CASSPPGAATYEQYF. CDR3 coding DNA: TGTGCCAGCAGCCCCCCGGGTGCGGCAACCTACGAGCAGTACTTC.

The chain uses TRBV6-1 and TRBJ1-1; TRBD1 matches at 9 bases. V shed 4 bases, J shed 1 base, and the junction held 1 base outside the gene matches. The CDR3 runs 14 residues. The germline gives CDR1 MNHNS, CDR2 SASEGT. The CDR3 protein is CASSGGQGNTEAFF. CDR3 sequence (DNA): TGTGCCAGCAGTGGGGGACAGGGGAACACTGAAGCTTTCTTT.

The chain uses TRBV7-8 and TRBJ2-5; unclear D gene. Germline V gene lookup returns CDR1 SGHVS and CDR2 FQNEAQ. The V end lost 1 base, the J end lost 1 base, and 13 bases lay between the germline ends. CDR3 length: 16 amino acids. This CDR3 is CASSLGSGIFQETQYF. The CDR3, as DNA: TGTGCCAGCAGCTTAGGGTCCGGAATCTTCCAAGAGACCCAGTACTTC.

CDR3 bases: TGCAGCGTTTTCCCGCAGGGTGGAACCTACGAGCAGTACTTC. Its translation: CSVFPQGGTYEQYF. The chain employs TRBV29-1 and TRBJ2-7, with D tentatively TRBD1 (5 bases). The CDR3 totals 14 residues. The V and J ends lost 5 bases and 2 bases respectively, with 16 bases between them. Germline values: CDR1 SQVTM, CDR2 ANQGSEA.

This clone appeared a single time. CDR3 loop: CATRTGYEQYF. CDR3 coding DNA: TGTGCCACTCGGACAGGCTACGAGCAGTACTTC. The V and J genes are TRBV19 and TRBJ2-7; TRBD1 matches at 7 bases. The CDR3 is made up of 11 amino acids. The V gene end was trimmed by 10 bases and the J gene end by 3 bases; junction bases not matched to a gene: 3. Germline loops: CDR1 LNHDA, CDR2 SQIVND (reference sequence).

The chain carries TRBV2 and TRBJ1-3; D is unclear. This CDR3 region has 15 residues. V lost 5 bases and J 3 bases, leaving 14 bases between the germline ends. Germline CDR1 and CDR2: SNHLY and FYNNEI. This chain's CDR3 is CASSYLTGGGNTIYF. The DNA for the CDR3 is TGTGCCAGCAGTTATCTGACCGGAGGTGGAAACACCATATATTTT. The full variable domain, completed using reference TRBV2 and TRBJ1-3, is EPEVTQTPSHQVTQMGQEVILRCVPISNHLYFYWYRQILGQKVEFLVSFYNNEISEKSEIFDDQFSVERPDGSNFTLKIRSTKLEDSAMYFCASSYLTGGGNTIYFGEGSWLTVV.

In nucleotides, the CDR3 is TGTGCCAGCAGCAAGTCCAAGACTCCGGGTAGCGATAGCACAGATACGCAGTATTTT. Residues: CASSKSKTPGSDSTDTQYF. The chain joins TRBV27 to TRBJ2-3; tentatively, D is TRBD2 (5 bases). Germline CDR1 is MNHEY and CDR2 is SMNVEV (reference sequence). The V end was cut by 6 bases, the J end by 0 bases, with 25 bases between. The CDR3 extends over 19 amino acids.

The rearrangement links TRBV9 to TRBJ2-1; tentative D call: TRBD2 (5 bases). The V end lost 5 bases, the J end lost 10 bases, and 19 bases lay between the germline ends. The germline V gene has CDR1 SGDLS and CDR2 YYNGEE. This CDR3 comprises 14 residues. CDR3 residues: CASRPTTSSREQFF. In nucleotides, the CDR3 is TGTGCCAGCAGGCCAACTACTAGTTCACGAGAGCAGTTCTTC. The full variable domain, with the rest looked up from reference TRBV9 and TRBJ2-1, is DSGVTQTPKHLITATGQRVTLRCSPRSGDLSVYWYQQSLDQGLQFLIQYYNGEERAKGNILERFSAQQFPDLHSELNLSSLELGDSALYFCASRPTTSSREQFFGPGTRLTVL.

V is TRBV14 and J is TRBJ1-1; D gene ambiguous. The CDR3 runs to 15 residues. Germline CDR1 SGHDN, CDR2 FVKESK. The V end was cut by 5 bases, the J end by 1 base, with 14 bases between. The CDR3 spells CASSSWRVSNTEAFF. As DNA, the CDR3 is TGTGCCAGCAGCAGCTGGAGGGTGTCGAACACTGAAGCTTTCTTT.

Sample share makes this clone large (0.1 to 1%). V gene TRBV7-3 combines with J gene TRBJ2-3, with a possible D match to TRBD2 (5 bases). V was trimmed by 3 bases and J by 3 bases, leaving 13 bases between them. This CDR3 spans 15 amino acids. CDR1 is SGHTA, CDR2 FQGTGA, per germline. Here the CDR3 reads CASSFTGLSTDTQYF. The DNA of the CDR3 is TGTGCCAGCAGCTTTACGGGGTTGTCAACAGATACGCAGTATTTT.

This clone was observed a few times. The rearrangement uses TRBV20-1 and TRBJ1-2, with D possibly matching TRBD1 (5 bases). The CDR3 totals 11 residues. V lost 3 bases to trimming and J lost 13 bases, with 15 bases between them. The germline V gene encodes CDR1 DFQATT and CDR2 SNEGSKA (reference sequence). CDR3 amino acids: CSASGRGSCTF. The CDR3 coding sequence is TGCAGTGCTAGTGGGCGGGGCTCGTGCACCTTC.

V usage is TRBV6-1 and J usage is TRBJ2-1; D remains unclear. Germline CDR1 and CDR2: MNHNS and SASEGT. The CDR3 is made up of 12 amino acids. V lost 8 bases and J lost 3, with 8 bases in between. CDR3 in amino acids: CASYSLYNEQFF. CDR3 nucleotides: TGTGCCAGCTACAGCCTCTACAATGAGCAGTTCTTC.

The chain joins TRBV2 to TRBJ2-5; either TRBD1 or TRBD2 may fit D (5 bases each). Trimming took off 7 bases at V and 2 bases at J, with 14 bases between the two ends. The germline V gene encodes CDR1 SNHLY and CDR2 FYNNEI. This CDR3 contains 14 residues. In nucleotides, the CDR3 is TGTGCCAGCACGGGGCCAGGCCGACAAGAGACCCAGTACTTC. Its protein is CASTGPGRQETQYF.

This clone was observed a few times. The chain couples TRBV30 to TRBJ1-2; tentative D call: TRBD1 (5 bases). Germline V CDR1 and CDR2: GTSNPN, SVGIG (reference sequence). Trimming stripped 0 bases from V and 5 bases from J, with 13 bases between. This CDR3 comprises 14 residues. The CDR3 DNA sequence: TGTGCCTGGAGTGTAGCGGCGGGGCAATATGGCTACACCTTC. Protein product: CAWSVAAGQYGYTF.

Here the CDR3 reads CASSLRSRLPHTDTQYF. For the CDR3, the DNA is TGTGCCAGCAGCTTAAGGTCTCGGCTTCCCCACACAGATACGCAGTATTTT. The chain has TRBV7-3 and TRBJ2-3; no clear D. V lost 1 base and J 2 bases, leaving 16 bases between the germline ends. The CDR3 runs 17 residues. The germline V gene encodes CDR1 SGHTA and CDR2 FQGTGA.

V and J are TRBV19 and TRBJ1-1; D not resolved. The germline V gene has CDR1 LNHDA and CDR2 SQIVND (reference sequence). V dropped 0 bases and J dropped 6 bases, with 14 bases sitting between them. The CDR3 covers 15 residues. The CDR3 DNA reads TGTGCCAGTAGTATAGAGTCGTTGGGAGTCTCTGAAGCTTTCTTT. Its protein product is CASSIESLGVSEAFF.

The chain carries TRBV29-1 and TRBJ1-2; D is perhaps TRBD1 (5 bases). There are 15 residues in the CDR3. Between the trimmed V and J ends, which lost 4 bases and 0 bases, there was a span of 15 bases. The germline gives CDR1 SQVTM, CDR2 ANQGSEA. CDR3 residues: CSVGNIGVANYGYTF. The CDR3 bases are TGCAGCGTTGGCAATATAGGGGTTGCTAACTATGGCTACACCTTC.